Here is one T cell receptor (beta chain) with its context. Its antigen remains unidentified. The sample is drawn from a study of long-term antiretroviral therapy in people with HIV. Germline-derived CDR1 and CDR2 are DFQATT and SNEGSKA (reference sequence). The CDR3 consists of 10 residues. V lost 1 base and J lost 3, with 1 base in between. Study-level findings and limits: Collection of the blood, which took place between about 2004 and 2018, possibly occurred under older ART regimens.

At the survey level, the v3.0 immunoSEQ assay was run. The protocol was immunoSEQ multiplex PCR, while the TCRdb copy is restricted to in-frame clones and leaves out a portion. This table holds 48,000 or so clones, about 80% found once. The starting material was unsorted PBMCs, obtained 0.8 years after starting antiretroviral therapy. The chain carries TRBV20-1 and TRBJ2-7; D remains ambiguous. This clonotype was obtained from a woman younger than 35 with HIV. CDR3 region: CSARGYEQYF. In DNA, the CDR3 is TGCAGTGCTAGAGGCTACGAGCAGTACTTC.